The 5 T cell receptor beta chains presented below share a single source sample, sequenced in a study of shared clonotypes between healthy human individuals. The table came from immunoSEQ multiplex PCR; TCRdb's copy has only in-frame clones and leaves some out. The sample records approximately 500,000 clones, 75% to 80% being singletons. Material: PBMCs. The receptors come from a woman aged 40 to 50 in good health. Some clones in this sample may be carry-over from other donors' samples.

The chain employs TRBV2 and TRBJ2-5, with 14 bases aligning to TRBD2. J was trimmed by 2 bases and V by 5 bases; bases with no gene match: 4. This CDR3 region has 16 residues. Germline values: CDR1 SNHLY, CDR2 FYNNEI. This CDR3 reads CASSFRLAGGQETQYF. In nucleotides, the CDR3 is TGTGCCAGCAGTTTCCGACTAGCGGGAGGGCAAGAGACCCAGTACTTC.

The chain is built from TRBV7-3 and TRBJ2-7; the match to TRBD1 covers 10 bases. The CDR3 runs to 13 residues. Germline V gene data show CDR1 as SGHTA and CDR2 as FQGTGA. Trimming at V came to 4 bases and at J to 6 bases, leaving 3 bases not matched to a gene. The CDR3 spells CASSSGQGSEQYF. CDR3 in DNA: TGTGCCAGCAGCTCGGGACAGGGGTCCGAGCAGTACTTC.

The chain combines TRBV6-1 with TRBJ2-1; 7 nucleotides match TRBD2. This CDR3 region has 16 residues. After removal of 4 bases from V and 0 bases from J, the junction contained 6 bases not matched to a gene. Germline CDR1 and CDR2: MNHNS and SASEGT. The DNA for the CDR3 is TGTGCCAGCAGTGTTAGCGGGTCGAGCTCCTACAATGAGCAGTTCTTC. Amino acids: CASSVSGSSSYNEQFF.

The chain uses TRBV5-1 and TRBJ1-2; the D is unclear. CDR1 is SGHRS, CDR2 YFSETQ, per germline. Between the trimmed V and J ends, which lost 3 bases and 4 bases, there was a span of 19 bases. There are 16 residues in the CDR3. DNA of the CDR3: TGCGCCAGCAGCTGGACGTTCAGGATTATGGGCTATGGCTACACCTTC. Translated: CASSWTFRIMGYGYTF. Full variable domain (remainder filled in from reference TRBV5-1 and TRBJ1-2): KAGVTQTPRYLIKTRGQQVTLSCSPISGHRSVSWYQQTPGQGLQFLFEYFSETQRNKGNFPGRFSGRQFSNSRSEMNVSTLELGDSALYLCASSWTFRIMGYGYTFGSGTRLTVV.

The chain carries TRBV18 and TRBJ1-2, with D possibly TRBD1 on 6 matching bases. The CDR3 extends over 14 amino acids. Per the germline V gene, CDR1 is KGHSH and CDR2 is LQKENI. V was shortened by 2 bases and J by 4 bases, with 11 bases between the two germline ends. The CDR3 bases are TGTGCCAGCTCACCAAAAGGACAGAGCTATGGCTACACCTTC. The encoded protein is CASSPKGQSYGYTF.